One sample yielded the 7 T cell receptor beta chains listed below, sequenced in a study of T-cell reconstitution after alpha-beta-depleted transplantation in children. It was with unique molecular identifiers that the TCRbeta library was prepared. In TCRdb, the PCR reads were re-called with MiXCR into one record per CDR3 protein. The sample comprises just under 550,000 distinct CDR3 sequences, 15% to 20% of which are singletons, and 3.3% rests with the top ten. The sample in question was PBMCs from the stem cell graft donor, obtained from the stem cell graft. The receptors were sampled from a human donor who donated a stem cell graft to a child with acute lymphoblastic leukemia.

The table lists this clonotype with a few counts. This chain uses TRBV29-1 with TRBJ1-4, with 9 bases identical to TRBD1. The CDR3 covers 17 residues. Per germline, CDR1 SQVTM and CDR2 ANQGSEA. V shed 6 bases and J 3 bases; nucleotides not matched to a gene: 14. CDR3 residues: CSVRRTGDGRANEKLFF. The CDR3 region has the DNA TGCAGCGTCCGCCGGACAGGGGACGGGAGAGCTAATGAAAAACTGTTTTTT.

V is TRBV10-3 and J is TRBJ2-2; D may be TRBD2 (6 bases). Germline V gene lookup returns CDR1 ENHRY and CDR2 SYGVKD. Deletions cut 10 bases from V and 0 bases from J, with 15 bases between. The CDR3 has 15 amino acids. The CDR3 is CATNEAGTNTGELFF. In DNA, the CDR3 is TGTGCCACCAATGAAGCGGGTACGAACACCGGGGAGCTGTTTTTT.

This clonotype was recorded a few times. J is TRBJ1-6 and V is TRBV20-1, with 7 bases lining up with TRBD1. Per germline, CDR1 DFQATT and CDR2 SNEGSKA (reference sequence). CDR3 length: 15 residues. J was trimmed by 6 bases and V by 1 base; bases with no gene match: 6. The CDR3 loop reads CSARVRDRANSPLHF. The CDR3 nucleotides are TGCAGTGCTAGAGTTCGAGACAGGGCTAATTCACCCCTCCACTTT.

This clonotype was recorded a few times. The chain carries TRBV5-6 and TRBJ1-1; no reliable D call. There are 13 residues in the CDR3. CDR1 is SGHDT, CDR2 YYEEEE, per germline. V shed 1 base and J shed 1 base, with 5 bases lying between them. The CDR3 coding sequence is TGTGCCAGCAGCTTGCTTCCGAACACTGAAGCTTTCTTT. This sequence encodes CASSLLPNTEAFF.

The rearrangement joins TRBV4-1 to TRBJ2-1; 9 nucleotides line up with TRBD2. CDR3 length: 17 amino acids. CDR1 and CDR2 (germline): MGHRA, YSYEKL. J lost 3 bases, V lost 3 bases, and 9 bases had no gene match. The CDR3 spells CASSHSVLAGYYNEQFF. The CDR3 DNA sequence: TGCGCCAGCAGCCATTCCGTACTAGCGGGCTACTACAATGAGCAGTTCTTC.

The table lists this clonotype with a few counts. The chain couples TRBV18 to TRBJ2-7; TRBD2 might be the D (7 bases). The CDR3 has 14 amino acids. V was pared by 6 bases and J by 2 bases, with 14 bases between. Germline CDR1 and CDR2: KGHSH and LQKENI. CDR3 residues: CASSGAGAAYEQYF. For the CDR3, the DNA is TGTGCCAGCTCGGGGGCGGGAGCCGCCTACGAGCAGTACTTC.

This chain connects TRBV19 to TRBJ2-1, with TRBD2 identical over 7 bases. Germline assignment: CDR1 LNHDA and CDR2 SQIVND (reference sequence). Losses at the gene ends were 3 bases for V and 1 base for J; bases not matched to a gene: 9. The CDR3 loop spans 17 amino acids. The CDR3, as DNA: TGTGCCAGTAGTATGGGTACAGCGGGGTTATCCTACAATGAGCAGTTCTTC. This encodes CASSMGTAGLSYNEQFF. Combining the CDR3 with reference TRBV19 and TRBJ2-1 gives the whole variable domain DGGITQSPKYLFRKEGQNVTLSCEQNLNHDAMYWYRQDPGQGLRLIYYSQIVNDFQKGDIAEGYSVSREKKESFPLTVTSAQKNPTAFYLCASSMGTAGLSYNEQFFGPGTRLTVL.